One sample yielded the 16 T cell receptor beta chains listed below, sequenced in a study of long-term antiretroviral therapy in people with HIV. A v3.0 immunoSEQ assay was performed at survey level. The method was immunoSEQ multiplex PCR; TCRdb's version includes in-frame clones alone and lacks a portion of them. The sample has 11,000 to 15,000 clones, roughly four fifths seen once. This specimen consisted of unsorted PBMCs, obtained 1.8 years before starting antiretroviral therapy. Receptor source: a woman in her forties with HIV.

The CDR3 is CASSLQPTSTDTQYF. As DNA, the CDR3 is TGTGCCAGCAGCTTACAGCCCACTAGCACAGATACGCAGTATTTT. The chain joins TRBV7-2 to TRBJ2-3; D is undetermined. This CDR3 is built from 15 residues. The V and J ends lost 2 bases and 0 bases respectively, with 9 bases between them. Germline CDR1 is SGHTA and CDR2 is FQGNSA.

This chain links TRBV28 with TRBJ1-1; tentative D call: TRBD1 (5 bases). CDR1 MDHEN and CDR2 SYDVKM come from the germline V gene. V was shortened by 7 bases and J by 4 bases, with 28 bases between the two germline ends. The CDR3 totals 18 residues. The CDR3 nucleotides are TGTGCCAGCACCCAATCGCGGCCTTGGGCAGGGTGGCCCACTGAAGCTTTCTTT. Protein product: CASTQSRPWAGWPTEAFF.

This rearrangement joins TRBV28 to TRBJ1-5, with TRBD1 matching over 9 bases. V shed 2 bases, J shed 3 bases, and the junction held 5 bases outside the gene matches. The CDR3 runs 16 residues. Germline CDR1 and CDR2: MDHEN and SYDVKM. CDR3 in DNA: TGTGCCAGCAGTTTAGGAGGGACAGGGCTCAATCAGCCCCAGCATTTT. Translated: CASSLGGTGLNQPQHF.

DNA of the CDR3: TGTGCCACCAGCAGAGAGCGAGGGGCCAATCAGCCCCAGCATTTT. The encoded protein is CATSRERGANQPQHF. The J gene is TRBJ1-5, the V gene TRBV15, with D tentatively TRBD1 (5 bases). Germline V gene sequence: CDR1 LNHNV, CDR2 YYDKDF (reference sequence). Trimming left V 0 bases short and J 3 bases short, with 9 bases between. CDR3 length equals 15 residues.

V gene TRBV18 combines with J gene TRBJ1-5, with 8 bases aligning to TRBD1. The CDR3 is made up of 19 amino acids. J lost 0 bases, V lost 3 bases, and 13 bases had no gene match. The V gene's germline CDR1 is KGHSH and CDR2 LQKENI. CDR3 loop: CASSPALGDRNYSNQPQHF. The CDR3, as DNA: TGTGCCAGCTCACCTGCTTTGGGGGACAGGAATTATAGCAATCAGCCCCAGCATTTT.

V gene TRBV9 combines with J gene TRBJ2-6; 9 nucleotides align to TRBD1. The CDR3 spans 18 residues. The V gene end was trimmed by 3 bases and the J gene end by 0 bases; junction bases not matched to a gene: 7. Per germline, CDR1 SGDLS and CDR2 YYNGEE. The chain's CDR3 is CASSATGTGNSGANVLTF. The CDR3 DNA sequence: TGTGCCAGCAGCGCCACCGGGACAGGGAACTCTGGGGCCAACGTCCTGACTTTC.

V usage is TRBV7-2 and J usage is TRBJ2-7, with a possible D match to TRBD2 (5 bases). Germline CDR1 reads SGHTA; CDR2 reads FQGNSA. The CDR3 runs to 14 residues. Between the trimmed V and J ends, which lost 3 bases and 2 bases, there was a span of 11 bases. The CDR3 nucleotides are TGTGCCAGCAGCTTTAAGAGCGGTCCCTACGAGCAGTACTTC. Translation gives CASSFKSGPYEQYF.

This clone showed up just once. The chain employs TRBV27 and TRBJ2-5, with 15 nucleotides matching TRBD2. The V gene end was trimmed by 2 bases and the J gene end by 5 bases; junction bases not matched to a gene: 9. This CDR3 is 18 amino acids long. Germline loops: CDR1 MNHEY, CDR2 SMNVEV (reference sequence). The chain's CDR3 is CASSLRQGTSGRRETQYF. CDR3 bases: TGTGCCAGCAGTTTAAGGCAGGGGACTAGCGGGAGGAGGGAGACCCAGTACTTC.

The rearrangement joins TRBV5-1 to TRBJ2-1; D gene ambiguous. Per germline, CDR1 SGHRS and CDR2 YFSETQ. The CDR3 extends over 16 amino acids. Trimming left V 4 bases short and J 4 bases short, with 18 bases between. The CDR3 loop is CASSPSERAIYNEQFF. The CDR3 DNA sequence: TGCGCCAGCAGCCCCAGTGAGAGAGCCATATACAATGAGCAGTTCTTC.

The chain couples TRBV6-5 to TRBJ2-7; 8 nucleotides align to TRBD2. This CDR3 region has 14 residues. Germline CDR1 reads MNHEY; CDR2 reads SVGAGI. J lost 3 bases, V lost 2 bases, and 3 bases had no gene match. The CDR3 coding sequence is TGTGCCAGCAGTTACAAGGCGGGAGGCTACGAGCAGTACTTC. Translated, it gives CASSYKAGGYEQYF.

The V call is TRBV30, the J call TRBJ1-1; D remains unclear. This CDR3 is 13 amino acids long. V gave up 0 bases and J gave up 3 bases, with 8 bases separating them. CDR1 and CDR2 (germline): GTSNPN, SVGIG (reference sequence). DNA for the CDR3: TGTGCCTGGAGTGTAGTGGAGCACACTGAAGCTTTCTTT. This sequence encodes CAWSVVEHTEAFF.

The CDR3 loop is CASSRPTATQGGYTF. The CDR3 DNA is TGCGCCAGCAGCCGGCCGACAGCCACCCAGGGAGGCTACACCTTC. V and J are TRBV5-1 and TRBJ1-2, with D perhaps matching TRBD1 (5 bases). The germline gives CDR1 SGHRS, CDR2 YFSETQ. Trimming removed 4 bases from V and 8 bases from J, with 21 bases in between. The CDR3 length is 15 residues. The variable domain in full, with the rest retrieved from reference TRBV5-1 and TRBJ1-2, is KAGVTQTPRYLIKTRGQQVTLSCSPISGHRSVSWYQQTPGQGLQFLFEYFSETQRNKGNFPGRFSGRQFSNSRSEMNVSTLELGDSALYLCASSRPTATQGGYTFGSGTRLTVV.

The chain couples TRBV18 to TRBJ1-1, with D possibly TRBD1 on 6 matching bases. Germline values: CDR1 KGHSH, CDR2 LQKENI. Trimming stripped 11 bases from V and 1 base from J, with 14 bases between. The length of the CDR3 is 13 residues. The CDR3 DNA reads as TGTGCCGGTGGGGCAGGGGAGAACACTGAAGCTTTCTTT. It translates to CAGGAGENTEAFF. The whole variable domain, filled in from reference TRBV18 and TRBJ1-1, reads NAGVMQNPRHLVRRRGQEARLRCSPMKGHSHVYWYRQLPEEGLKFMVYLQKENIIDESGMPKERFSAEFPKEGPSILRIQQVVRGDSAAYFCAGGAGENTEAFFGQGTRLTVV.

This chain's CDR3 is CASSNSARDFTDTQYF. The CDR3, as DNA: TGCGCCAGCAGCAACAGTGCCCGGGACTTCACAGATACGCAGTATTTT. This sequence joins TRBV5-1 and TRBJ2-3; weak D call: TRBD2 (6 bases). Germline V gene lookup returns CDR1 SGHRS and CDR2 YFSETQ. V shed 4 bases and J shed 2 bases, with 17 bases lying between them. The CDR3 extends over 16 amino acids.

The V and J genes are TRBV5-1 and TRBJ2-3; no clear D. V was clipped by 2 bases and J by 2 bases, with 9 bases between them. CDR1 SGHRS and CDR2 YFSETQ come from the germline V gene. The CDR3 runs to 14 residues. This CDR3 is CASSLDGPTDTQYF. Written as DNA, the CDR3 is TGCGCCAGCAGCTTAGATGGCCCCACAGATACGCAGTATTTT.

The V and J genes are TRBV27 and TRBJ2-1; 8 nucleotides line up with TRBD2. This CDR3 region has 15 residues. In germline, CDR1 is MNHEY, CDR2 SMNVEV (reference sequence). The V segment lost 2 bases and the J segment 6 bases; nucleotides outside the gene matches: 6. In nucleotides, the CDR3 is TGTGCCAGCAGTTTAGCTAGCGGGTCTGCCAATGAGCAGTTCTTC. Translated, it gives CASSLASGSANEQFF.